This TCR beta chain originates from a study of shared clonotypes between healthy human individuals. From germline, CDR1 is SQVTM and CDR2 ANQGSEA. Trimming cost V 2 bases and J 0 bases, with 6 bases left between them. The CDR3 has 13 residues. Splitting of CD4+ cells produced CD45RA+ naive and CD45RA-negative memory subsets. The method was immunoSEQ multiplex PCR; TCRdb's version includes in-frame clones alone and lacks a portion of them. Altogether 950,000 to 1,300,000 clones are present, more than 60% being singletons, with the ten largest covering roughly 1.5%. The receptor was isolated from a man younger than 30 in good health. J is TRBJ2-3 and V is TRBV29-1; no definite D call. Sequencing was done on a sample of memory CD4+ T cells sorted from blood. Noted subset: CD45RA-negative fraction. The CDR3 here is CSVERTSTDTQYF. As DNA, the CDR3 is TGCAGCGTTGAACGAACTAGCACAGATACGCAGTATTTT.